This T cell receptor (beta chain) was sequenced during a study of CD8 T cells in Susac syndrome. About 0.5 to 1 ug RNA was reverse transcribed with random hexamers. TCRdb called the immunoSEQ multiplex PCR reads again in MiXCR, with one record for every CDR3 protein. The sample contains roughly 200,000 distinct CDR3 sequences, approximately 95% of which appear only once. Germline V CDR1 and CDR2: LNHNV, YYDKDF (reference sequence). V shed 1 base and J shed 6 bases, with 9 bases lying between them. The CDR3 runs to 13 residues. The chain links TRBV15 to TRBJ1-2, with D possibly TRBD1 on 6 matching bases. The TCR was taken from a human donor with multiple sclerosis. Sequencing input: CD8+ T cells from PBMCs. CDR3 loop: CATSRGGADGYTF. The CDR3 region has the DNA TGTGCCACCAGCAGAGGGGGGGCGGATGGCTACACCTTC.